This T cell receptor beta chain was sequenced during a study of blood T cell repertoires in COVID-19. Study-level background: Material from acute and convalescent COVID-19 was sourced from the United States, Italy and Spain. PBMCs, B-cell-depleted T cells, or T cells provided the cDNA or gDNA that made up the material.

Trimming took 6 bases from V and 5 from J, leaving 16 bases between them. The CDR3 loop spans 14 amino acids. Per germline, CDR1 MDHEN and CDR2 SYDVKM. In the original processing: Amplification of reference gene primers provided the estimated nucleated cell counts. Using immunoSEQ multiplex PCR, the repertoire was profiled, and TCRdb retains in-frame clones only, with some absent. The DNA was the basis for D and trimming; V, J and clone size are from that table. The sample shows under 250,000 clones, less than 90% of them seen only once. This TCR came from a man aged 55 to 69 with acute or convalescent COVID-19. This chain joins TRBV28 and TRBJ1-2, with D tentatively TRBD1 (5 bases). Sample: peripheral blood. The CDR3 bases are TGTGCCAGCAGAGGGGAGGGGCGGGGGTATGGCTACACCTTC. This sequence encodes CASRGEGRGYGYTF.